Below, 4 T cell receptor beta chains from the same sample are listed, as sequenced in a study of T cells in Graves' hyperthyroidism and ophthalmopathy. Regions amplified from RNA transcripts were the TCR beta CDR3 regions. First-round RT-PCR of the TCR CDR3 relied on the HTBI primer set. TCRdb recomputed calls from the multiplex PCR reads with MiXCR, one row per CDR3 protein. Here the sample spans around 250,000 distinct CDR3 sequences, approximately 25% being singletons. Sequencing was carried out using blood. The receptors here all came from a woman between 40 and 50 years old with Graves' ophthalmopathy.

At least ten counts were recorded for this clonotype. The chain employs TRBV20-1 and TRBJ2-7; D might be TRBD2 (6 bases). Germline V lookup: CDR1 DFQATT, CDR2 SNEGSKA (reference sequence). V gave up 3 bases and J gave up 0 bases, with 9 bases separating them. The CDR3 sequence is 13 residues long. In DNA, the CDR3 is TGCAGTGCTAGGAGACTAGTCTCCTACGAGCAGTACTTC. Its translation: CSARRLVSYEQYF.

The chain links TRBV27 to TRBJ1-1; D uncertain. Germline V lookup: CDR1 MNHEY, CDR2 SMNVEV (reference sequence). Trimming stripped 1 base from V and 4 bases from J, with 7 bases between. The CDR3 sequence is 13 residues long. The CDR3 sequence: CASSLWAGTEAFF. CDR3 nucleotides: TGTGCCAGCAGTTTATGGGCCGGCACTGAAGCTTTCTTT.

V is TRBV7-8 and J is TRBJ1-1, with TRBD1 as a possible D gene (6 bases). Germline loops: CDR1 SGHVS, CDR2 FQNEAQ. This CDR3 contains 14 residues. Trimming stripped 1 base from V and 7 bases from J, with 13 bases between. The CDR3 here is CASSLVGGGSEAFF. In nucleotides, the CDR3 is TGTGCCAGCAGCTTAGTAGGGGGGGGCAGTGAAGCTTTCTTT.

This clonotype was detected ten times or more. This chain connects TRBV11-2 to TRBJ1-1, with 8 bases that match TRBD1. V dropped 1 base and J dropped 5; count of bases not matched to a gene: 6. The CDR3 runs 15 residues. CDR1 is SGHAT, CDR2 FQNNGV, per germline. As DNA, the CDR3 is TGTGCCAGCAGCTTAGTACAGGGGGGCATGACTGAAGCTTTCTTT. This codes for CASSLVQGGMTEAFF. The full variable domain, its missing parts supplied by reference TRBV11-2 and TRBJ1-1, is EAGVAQSPRYKIIEKRQSVAFWCNPISGHATLYWYQQILGQGPKLLIQFQNNGVVDDSQLPKDRFSAERLKGVDSTLKIQPAKLEDSAVYLCASSLVQGGMTEAFFGQGTRLTVV.